This T cell receptor beta chain was documented in a study of pediatric ulcerative colitis. With V trimmed by 1 base and J by 12 bases, 8 bases remained unmatched. The CDR3 totals 13 residues. Germline V lookup: CDR1 SGHAT, CDR2 FQNNGV. TCRdb's table, derived via immunoSEQ multiplex PCR, lists solely in-frame clones and lacks some. The sample carries over 45,000 clones, 78% recorded once. One to two pinch biopsies were taken from the rectum during colonoscopy. The rearrangement links TRBV11-2 to TRBJ2-7; 8 bases match TRBD2. Source material: gut tissue. The source is a girl between 5 and 17 years old with moderate ulcerative colitis. CDR3 sequence (DNA): TGTGCCAGCAGCTTAGGCCCACCGGGGGGGTGGTACTTC. Translated: CASSLGPPGGWYF.